These 32 T cell receptor beta chains originate from one sample sequenced in a study of CD8+ T cells in alopecia areata. Following RNA extraction, reverse transcription yielded cDNA that acted as the sequencing template. TCRdb keeps only in-frame clones here, not all; method: immunoSEQ multiplex PCR. The sample lists around 190,000 clones; roughly three fifths were seen once. The sequenced sample was CD8+ T cells sorted from blood. The receptor source for this set is a human donor in good health.

This clone has only one observation. The chain combines TRBV29-1 with TRBJ1-6; 9 bases fit TRBD1. CDR1 and CDR2 from the germline V gene are SQVTM and ANQGSEA. Germline trimming cut 7 bases from V and 9 bases from J; bases unmatched to any gene: 4. The CDR3 is 12 amino acids. CDR3 DNA sequence: TGCAGCGCTGGGACAGGGACTTCACCCCTCCACTTT. It encodes CSAGTGTSPLHF.

The rearrangement joins TRBV6-5 to TRBJ2-1; D remains ambiguous. The germline V gene encodes CDR1 MNHEY and CDR2 SVGAGI. Trimming pared 6 bases from V and 6 bases from J, leaving 15 bases between. The CDR3 consists of 14 residues. The DNA of the CDR3 is TGTGCCAGCAGCCCCGATGACTCGCTCAATGAGCAGTTCTTC. Translation gives CASSPDDSLNEQFF.

The chain employs TRBV5-1 and TRBJ2-7, with D perhaps given as TRBD1 or TRBD2 (5 bases each). The CDR3 has 15 amino acids. V was clipped by 0 bases and J by 2 bases, with 12 bases between them. Per germline, CDR1 SGHRS and CDR2 YFSETQ. The CDR3 bases are TGCGCCAGCAGCTTGGGCTCGGGGCCGGCCTACGAGCAGTACTTC. This sequence encodes CASSLGSGPAYEQYF.

The sample holds a few counts of this clone. The gene calls are TRBV18 and TRBJ1-1, with TRBD1 matching over 8 bases. The germline V gene encodes CDR1 KGHSH and CDR2 LQKENI. Losses at the gene ends were 4 bases for V and 6 bases for J; bases not matched to a gene: 7. This CDR3 has 14 residues. CDR3 sequence (DNA): TGTGCCAGCTCACTAGGACAGGGCTTTCCTGAAGCTTTCTTT. Its translation: CASSLGQGFPEAFF.

This clone has a single count. The gene calls are TRBV5-1 and TRBJ2-5, with D possibly being TRBD2 (6 bases). V lost 7 bases and J lost 1, with 17 bases in between. Looked up from germline, CDR1 is SGHRS and CDR2 is YFSETQ. The CDR3 totals 15 residues. The CDR3 here is CASHWTTRAQETQYF. CDR3 in DNA: TGCGCCAGCCACTGGACTACCCGGGCCCAAGAGACCCAGTACTTC.

The gene calls are TRBV27 and TRBJ2-7; D not resolved. This CDR3 spans 15 amino acids. Per germline, CDR1 MNHEY and CDR2 SMNVEV (reference sequence). Trimming took 0 bases from V and 2 from J, leaving 11 bases between them. CDR3 amino acids: CASSLSIDKAYEQYF. In DNA, the CDR3 is TGTGCCAGCAGTTTATCGATAGACAAAGCCTACGAGCAGTACTTC.

Only a few counts were recorded for this clone. V usage is TRBV21-1 and J usage is TRBJ2-7; no DNA check was done on the table's D call, TRBD2. TRBV21-1 constitutes a pseudogene. The CDR3 is made up of 14 amino acids. The CDR3 region is CASRRKLATHEQYF. The CDR3 bases are TGTGCCAGCAGGAGAAAACTAGCGACCCACGAGCAGTACTTC.

The J gene is TRBJ2-3, the V gene TRBV29-1; D may be TRBD1 or TRBD2 (5 bases each). This CDR3 contains 13 residues. V was trimmed by 7 bases and J by 2 bases, leaving 13 bases between them. Germline CDR1 is SQVTM and CDR2 is ANQGSEA. The CDR3 DNA is TGCAGCGGTAGTGGGACCCTCACAGATACGCAGTATTTT. Protein: CSGSGTLTDTQYF.

This rearrangement joins TRBV7-9 to TRBJ2-1; D is unresolved. The CDR3 has 15 residues. CDR1 SEHNR and CDR2 FQNEAQ come from the germline V gene (reference sequence). The V and J ends lost 5 bases and 5 bases respectively, with 16 bases between them. CDR3 DNA sequence: TGTGCCAGCAGCCTCTCGGTGGGCGGTAACAATGAGCAGTTCTTC. Translating gives CASSLSVGGNNEQFF.

The chain links TRBV5-4 to TRBJ1-1; D remains unclear. Germline CDR1 is SGHNT and CDR2 is YYREEE (reference sequence). This CDR3 region has 12 residues. Between the trimmed V and J ends, which lost 3 bases and 4 bases, there was a span of 7 bases. In DNA, the CDR3 is TGTGCCAGCAGCTCTCGTATCACTGAAGCTTTCTTT. It codes for CASSSRITEAFF.

This clone was observed a handful of times. V and J are TRBV29-1 and TRBJ2-4; D call uncertain. Trimming cost V 6 bases and J 7 bases, with 22 bases left between them. This CDR3 comprises 15 residues. Germline CDR1 is SQVTM and CDR2 is ANQGSEA. The CDR3 reads CSVLGISMKENIQYF. The CDR3 DNA reads as TGCAGCGTCCTAGGGATTTCAATGAAGGAGAACATTCAGTACTTC.

CDR3 loop: CASSPGANVLTF. CDR3 sequence (DNA): TGTGCCAGCAGCCCCGGGGCCAACGTCCTGACTTTC. This chain joins TRBV7-6 and TRBJ2-6; D gene ambiguous. From germline, CDR1 is SGHVS and CDR2 FNYEAQ. The CDR3 is made up of 12 amino acids. Trimming shortened V by 5 bases and J by 4 bases, and 3 bases separated the two germline ends.

This clone was seen a few times. The chain joins TRBV4-1 to TRBJ1-3, with D unresolved. V shed 1 base and J shed 0 bases, with 4 bases lying between them. Germline values: CDR1 MGHRA, CDR2 YSYEKL. CDR3 length equals 14 residues. The CDR3 reads CASSQAGSGNTIYF. The CDR3 DNA is TGCGCCAGCAGCCAAGCAGGCTCTGGAAACACCATATATTTT.

The chain joins TRBV7-9 to TRBJ2-7; D gene uncertain. The CDR3 has 11 residues. V lost 9 bases and J 7 bases, leaving 13 bases between the germline ends. CDR1 SEHNR and CDR2 FQNEAQ come from the germline V gene (reference sequence). The CDR3 nucleotides read TGTGCCAGTCACTCCTTGGGGGAGCAGTACTTC. This codes for CASHSLGEQYF.

Ten or more counts support this clone. This chain joins TRBV5-6 and TRBJ1-5; D gene uncertain. Between the trimmed V and J ends, which lost 0 bases and 11 bases, there was a span of 12 bases. The CDR3 contains 13 residues. Germline V gives CDR1 SGHDT, CDR2 YYEEEE. The CDR3 DNA is TGTGCCAGCAGCTTGGCGAGGCAGGTAACCCAGCATTTT. Translation: CASSLARQVTQHF.

The chain is built from TRBV5-1 and TRBJ1-6, with D tentatively TRBD1 (6 bases). Germline loops: CDR1 SGHRS, CDR2 YFSETQ. The V end lost 5 bases, the J end lost 7 bases, and 13 bases lay between the germline ends. This CDR3 spans 14 amino acids. For the CDR3, the DNA is TGCGCCAGCAGAACGGGGGCCGAGAATTCACCCCTCCACTTT. It is translated as CASRTGAENSPLHF.

This clone was detected a few times. The chain recombines TRBV14 with TRBJ2-7; tentative D call: TRBD1 (5 bases). The V and J ends lost 1 base and 7 bases respectively, with 5 bases between them. There are 11 residues in the CDR3. CDR1 is SGHDN and CDR2 is FVKESK in the germline V gene. CDR3 DNA sequence: TGTGCCAGCAGCCAAGGGACAGAGCAGTACTTC. It specifies CASSQGTEQYF.

This chain's CDR3 is CSVRDLYGYTF. DNA of the CDR3: TGCAGCGTGAGAGACCTCTATGGCTACACCTTC. This chain connects TRBV29-1 to TRBJ1-2; unclear D gene. Germline CDR1 is SQVTM and CDR2 is ANQGSEA. The CDR3 sequence is 11 residues long. V lost 6 bases to trimming and J lost 4 bases, with 9 bases between them. Using reference TRBV29-1 and TRBJ1-2 for the parts outside the CDR3, the full variable domain is SAVISQKPSRDICQRGTSLTIQCQVDSQVTMMFWYRQQPGQSLTLIATANQGSEATYESGFVIDKFPISRPNLTFSTLTVSNMSPEDSSIYLCSVRDLYGYTFGSGTRLTVV.

V is TRBV29-1 and J is TRBJ2-7; D is unclear. The CDR3 has 11 residues. Trimming pared 6 bases from V and 2 bases from J, leaving 8 bases between. CDR1 and CDR2 (germline): SQVTM, ANQGSEA. This CDR3 is CSVRETYEQYF. The CDR3 region has the DNA TGCAGCGTGAGAGAGACCTACGAGCAGTACTTC.

This rearrangement joins TRBV15 to TRBJ2-5; TRBD2 is a possible D gene (6 bases). V was pared by 0 bases and J by 4 bases, with 12 bases between. The CDR3 totals 15 residues. CDR1 is LNHNV, CDR2 YYDKDF, per germline (reference sequence). CDR3 in amino acids: CATSRELGGSETQYF. The CDR3 DNA sequence: TGTGCCACCAGCAGAGAGTTGGGGGGTTCAGAGACCCAGTACTTC. Using reference TRBV15 and TRBJ2-5 for the parts outside the CDR3, the full variable domain is DAMVIQNPRYQVTQFGKPVTLSCSQTLNHNVMYWYQQKSSQAPKLLFHYYDKDFNNEADTPDNFQSRRPNTSFCFLDIRSPGLGDTAMYLCATSRELGGSETQYFGPGTRLLVL.

This sequence joins TRBV2 and TRBJ2-3; 12 positions match TRBD2. J was trimmed by 3 bases and V by 6 bases; bases with no gene match: 4. The CDR3 contains 15 residues. Germline CDR1 and CDR2: SNHLY and FYNNEI. CDR3 sequence reads: CASRATSGGTDTQYF. The CDR3 coding sequence is TGTGCCAGCAGGGCGACTAGCGGGGGAACAGATACGCAGTATTTT.

This clone showed up just a few times. The V call is TRBV18, the J call TRBJ1-4, with D unclear. V was clipped by 0 bases and J by 7 bases, with 6 bases between them. Germline V gene data show CDR1 as KGHSH and CDR2 as LQKENI. The CDR3 is 13 residues long. CDR3: CASSPPGLEKLFF. The CDR3, as DNA: TGTGCCAGCTCACCACCAGGTCTTGAAAAACTGTTTTTT.

CDR3 loop: CAWEGGTYEQYF. The CDR3 DNA reads TGTGCCTGGGAGGGGGGAACCTACGAGCAGTACTTC. The chain employs TRBV30 and TRBJ2-7; D may correspond to TRBD1 or TRBD2 (6 bases each). This CDR3 is 12 amino acids long. Germline-derived CDR1 and CDR2 are GTSNPN and SVGIG (reference sequence). Trimming shortened V by 5 bases and J by 2 bases, and 10 bases separated the two germline ends.

This chain joins TRBV2 and TRBJ1-2; the match to TRBD1 covers 8 bases. The germline V gene has CDR1 SNHLY and CDR2 FYNNEI. V shed 10 bases and J 6 bases; nucleotides not matched to a gene: 13. The CDR3 covers 14 residues. CDR3 DNA: TGTGCCACCTACCTCCGACAGGGGATTAATGGCTACACCTTC. This encodes CATYLRQGINGYTF.

This clone has just a few counts. V is TRBV13 and J is TRBJ2-5; TRBD2 might be the D (5 bases). This CDR3 has 13 residues. Trimming removed 5 bases at V and 13 bases at J, with 20 bases between. CDR1 PRHDT and CDR2 FYEKMQ come from the germline V gene (reference sequence). The CDR3 sequence: CASSAERSGRRYF. The CDR3 nucleotides are TGTGCCAGCAGCGCAGAAAGAAGCGGAAGGCGGTACTTC.

The genes are TRBV5-1 and TRBJ2-5, with 10 nucleotides matching TRBD2. This CDR3 region has 15 residues. J was trimmed by 4 bases and V by 4 bases; bases with no gene match: 7. Looked up from germline, CDR1 is SGHRS and CDR2 is YFSETQ. The CDR3 DNA is TGCGCCAGCAGCACGGGACTAGCGTTATTAGAGACCCAGTACTTC. Protein product: CASSTGLALLETQYF.

The J gene is TRBJ1-2, the V gene TRBV7-9; tentatively, D is TRBD1 (5 bases). The CDR3 length is 13 residues. CDR1 is SEHNR and CDR2 is FQNEAQ in the germline V gene (reference sequence). The V and J ends lost 5 bases and 4 bases respectively, with 11 bases between them. The CDR3 coding sequence is TGTGCCAGCAGCGGCGACAGCTCCTATGGCTACACCTTC. Translated: CASSGDSSYGYTF.

This clone was seen more than once but under ten times. The chain has TRBV29-1 and TRBJ1-1, with TRBD1 matching over 8 bases. The CDR3 length is 14 residues. The V and J ends lost 2 bases and 1 base, in that order; junction bases with no gene match: 3. The germline CDR1 and CDR2 sequences are SQVTM and ANQGSEA. The CDR3 nucleotides are TGCAGCGTTGAAATCGGGACAGGGAACACTGAAGCTTTCTTT. Protein sequence: CSVEIGTGNTEAFF.

The V gene is TRBV27, the J gene TRBJ2-1; 13 bases map to TRBD2. CDR3 length: 16 amino acids. Germline lookup yields CDR1 MNHEY and CDR2 SMNVEV (reference sequence). V shed 5 bases and J 6 bases; nucleotides not matched to a gene: 7. CDR3 sequence reads: CASSRPGTSGANEQFF. CDR3 DNA sequence: TGTGCCAGCAGTAGACCCGGGACTAGCGGGGCCAATGAGCAGTTCTTC.

This clone was seen a handful of times. The chain joins TRBV11-2 to TRBJ2-7; 8 nucleotides agree with TRBD1. Unmatched junction bases numbered 10, after V lost 5 bases and J lost 4 bases. The CDR3 has 15 residues. Germline V gene data show CDR1 as SGHAT and CDR2 as FQNNGV. CDR3 coding DNA: TGTGCCAGCAGCCGGACCCCGCAGGGGGCTTACGAGCAGTACTTC. Protein product: CASSRTPQGAYEQYF.

This clone was seen once. The chain is built from TRBV4-1 and TRBJ2-1; perhaps TRBD1 as D (5 bases). The germline CDR1 and CDR2 sequences are MGHRA and YSYEKL. The CDR3 is 18 residues long. V shed 0 bases and J shed 0 bases, with 15 bases lying between them. CDR3 bases: TGCGCCAGCAGCCAAGAAGTTACAGGACCAAGCTCCTACAATGAGCAGTTCTTC. Protein: CASSQEVTGPSSYNEQFF.

This chain joins TRBV27 and TRBJ2-1; 8 nucleotides match TRBD1. Per the germline V gene, CDR1 is MNHEY and CDR2 is SMNVEV (reference sequence). V dropped 5 bases and J dropped 2; count of bases not matched to a gene: 5. CDR3 size: 15 residues. CDR3 nucleotides: TGTGCCAGCAGTCCCGGGACAGGCCCCTACAATGAGCAGTTCTTC. This codes for CASSPGTGPYNEQFF.